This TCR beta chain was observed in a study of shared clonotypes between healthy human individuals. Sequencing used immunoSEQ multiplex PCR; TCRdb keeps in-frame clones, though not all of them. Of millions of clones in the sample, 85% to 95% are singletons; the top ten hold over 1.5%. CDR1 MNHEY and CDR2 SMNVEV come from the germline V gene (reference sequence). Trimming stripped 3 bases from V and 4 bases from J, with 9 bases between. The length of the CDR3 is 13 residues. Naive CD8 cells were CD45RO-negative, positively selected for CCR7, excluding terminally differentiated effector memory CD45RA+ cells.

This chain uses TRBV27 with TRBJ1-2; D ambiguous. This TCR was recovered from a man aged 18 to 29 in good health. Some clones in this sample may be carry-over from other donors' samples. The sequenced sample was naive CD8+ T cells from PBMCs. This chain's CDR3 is CASSFGRIYGYTF. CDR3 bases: TGTGCCAGCAGTTTTGGGCGGATCTATGGCTACACCTTC.